Below, 20 T cell receptor beta chains from the same sample are listed, as sequenced in a study of blood T cell repertoires in COVID-19. Only in-frame clones appear in the TCRdb table, and some are missing; sequencing was by immunoSEQ multiplex PCR. The table records roughly 290,000 clones, 80% to 90% of them present only once. Sequenced material: PBMCs or T cells enriched from blood (not recorded which). Receptors were obtained from a woman in her twenties or thirties who had recovered from COVID-19.

The chain uses TRBV2 and TRBJ1-5; no clear D gene. Germline-derived CDR1 and CDR2 are SNHLY and FYNNEI. This CDR3 has 15 residues. V gave up 5 bases and J gave up 3 bases, with 14 bases separating them. The DNA of the CDR3 is TGTGCCAGCAGTCGCCAGGAAGCCTCCAATCAGCCCCAGCATTTT. It codes for CASSRQEASNQPQHF.

The chain carries TRBV18 and TRBJ1-6, with D unresolved. The CDR3 runs 12 residues. Germline values: CDR1 KGHSH, CDR2 LQKENI. Deletions cut 4 bases from V and 13 bases from J, with 11 bases between. The CDR3 sequence is CASSLPAGPLHF. DNA for the CDR3: TGTGCCAGCTCACTCCCCGCGGGGCCCCTCCACTTT.

DNA for the CDR3: TGTGCCAGCAGCCGGTACCCGGGACAGGGGGCTCGTAGTGGCTACACCTTC. This encodes CASSRYPGQGARSGYTF. V is TRBV5-4 and J is TRBJ1-2, with 12 bases aligning to TRBD1. This CDR3 is built from 17 residues. The germline V gene has CDR1 SGHNT and CDR2 YYREEE (reference sequence). The V segment lost 4 bases and the J segment 7 bases; nucleotides outside the gene matches: 14.

The chain uses TRBV14 and TRBJ1-1, with 11 bases fitting TRBD1. The ends lost 2 bases at V and 5 bases at J; junction bases unmatched: 7. CDR3 length equals 16 residues. Germline V gene data show CDR1 as SGHDN and CDR2 as FVKESK. Here the CDR3 DNA reads TGTGCCAGCAGCCAACCTCCGGGACAGGGGGGGACTGAAGCTTTCTTT. This encodes CASSQPPGQGGTEAFF.

This rearrangement joins TRBV7-9 to TRBJ2-1; tentative D call: TRBD1 (6 bases). V shed 5 bases and J shed 0 bases, with 11 bases lying between them. Germline V gene lookup returns CDR1 SEHNR and CDR2 FQNEAQ (reference sequence). CDR3 length: 15 residues. Here the CDR3 reads CASSPQGNSYNEQFF. The CDR3 DNA reads TGTGCCAGCAGCCCACAGGGAAACTCCTACAATGAGCAGTTCTTC.

This chain links TRBV11-2 with TRBJ1-1; 7 bases line up with TRBD1. The length of the CDR3 is 15 residues. The germline gives CDR1 SGHAT, CDR2 FQNNGV. J gave up 5 bases and V 5 bases, and 11 bases lay outside the gene matches. The CDR3 nucleotides are TGTGCCAGCAGCCAAAGACAGGGAAGAGCGACTGAAGCTTTCTTT. Its translation is CASSQRQGRATEAFF. Combining the CDR3 with reference TRBV11-2 and TRBJ1-1 gives the whole variable domain EAGVAQSPRYKIIEKRQSVAFWCNPISGHATLYWYQQILGQGPKLLIQFQNNGVVDDSQLPKDRFSAERLKGVDSTLKIQPAKLEDSAVYLCASSQRQGRATEAFFGQGTRLTVV.

The chain recombines TRBV15 with TRBJ2-7; D unresolved. V lost 1 base and J lost 5, with 9 bases in between. Per the germline V gene, CDR1 is LNHNV and CDR2 is YYDKDF (reference sequence). The CDR3 runs 13 residues. The CDR3 nucleotides are TGTGCCACCAGCAGAGCGTCGGTGGACGAGCAGTACTTC. Its translation is CATSRASVDEQYF.

This chain uses TRBV6-5 with TRBJ2-1, with 13 bases lining up with TRBD2. Germline loops: CDR1 MNHEY, CDR2 SVGAGI. The CDR3 contains 15 residues. V was clipped by 4 bases and J by 8 bases; unmatched bases: 5. CDR3 loop: CASSFTSGGAYEQFF. The CDR3 coding sequence is TGTGCCAGCAGTTTCACTAGCGGGGGGGCCTATGAGCAGTTCTTC.

This chain connects TRBV30 to TRBJ2-2, with a possible D match to TRBD2 (6 bases). V was pared by 3 bases and J by 0 bases, with 11 bases between. CDR1 and CDR2 from the germline V gene are GTSNPN and SVGIG (reference sequence). The CDR3 loop spans 15 amino acids. For the CDR3, the DNA is TGTGCCTGGAGGTGGGGCGGGGCGAACACCGGGGAGCTGTTTTTT. This encodes CAWRWGGANTGELFF. Filled out from reference TRBV30 and TRBJ2-2, the complete variable domain reads SQTIHQWPATLVQPVGSPLSLECTVEGTSNPNLYWYRQAAGRGLQLLFYSVGIGQISSEVPQNLSASRPQDRQFILSSKKLLLSDSGFYLCAWRWGGANTGELFFGEGSRLTVL.

This chain links TRBV28 with TRBJ1-1; unclear D gene. Germline CDR1 MDHEN, CDR2 SYDVKM. This CDR3 contains 15 residues. V lost 2 bases and J lost 1, with 11 bases in between. CDR3 loop: CASSLVAPENTEAFF. CDR3 bases: TGTGCCAGCAGTTTAGTGGCACCCGAGAACACTGAAGCTTTCTTT. The full variable domain, its missing parts supplied by reference TRBV28 and TRBJ1-1, is DVKVTQSSRYLVKRTGEKVFLECVQDMDHENMFWYRQDPGLGLRLIYFSYDVKMKEKGDIPEGYSVSREKKERFSLILESASTNQTSMYLCASSLVAPENTEAFFGQGTRLTVV.

The J gene is TRBJ2-5, the V gene TRBV15; D is perhaps TRBD1 (5 bases). The CDR3 sequence is 15 residues long. Germline-derived CDR1 and CDR2 are LNHNV and YYDKDF (reference sequence). Trimming left V 0 bases short and J 1 base short, with 9 bases between. CDR3 in amino acids: CATSRDRGSQETQYF. CDR3 coding DNA: TGTGCCACCAGCAGAGATAGGGGATCCCAAGAGACCCAGTACTTC.

The genes are TRBV6-1 and TRBJ1-6; D is uncertain. V lost 1 base and J lost 7, with 8 bases in between. From germline, CDR1 is MNHNS and CDR2 SASEGT. The CDR3 sequence is 14 residues long. The CDR3 DNA reads TGTGCCAGCAGTGAAGGACTTGGGAATTCACCCCTCCACTTT. Its translation: CASSEGLGNSPLHF.

The chain joins TRBV27 to TRBJ1-5, with TRBD1 matching over 8 bases. The CDR3 has 14 amino acids. Germline V CDR1 and CDR2: MNHEY, SMNVEV (reference sequence). Trimming at V came to 6 bases and at J to 1 base, leaving 2 bases not matched to a gene. The CDR3 DNA sequence: TGTGCCAGCAGACCAGGGGGCAGCAATCAGCCCCAGCATTTT. Translating it yields CASRPGGSNQPQHF.

The CDR3, as DNA: TGTGCCACCAGTGCGACAGACTATGGCTACACCTTC. Its translation is CATSATDYGYTF. The chain uses TRBV24-1 and TRBJ1-2; D is perhaps TRBD1 (5 bases). The V gene lost 5 bases and the J gene lost 3 bases, with 6 bases spanning the gap. This CDR3 contains 12 residues. The germline CDR1 and CDR2 sequences are KGHDR and SFDVKD.

The chain joins TRBV4-1 to TRBJ2-1; possible D gene TRBD2, 6 bases. V was clipped by 0 bases and J by 3 bases, with 9 bases between them. The CDR3 length is 15 residues. CDR1 and CDR2 (germline): MGHRA, YSYEKL. The CDR3 spells CASSQETGDYNEQFF. Here the CDR3 DNA reads TGCGCCAGCAGCCAAGAAACGGGGGACTACAATGAGCAGTTCTTC.

This clone was picked up one time. The gene calls are TRBV19 and TRBJ2-3, with 9 nucleotides matching TRBD1. The CDR3 is 19 amino acids. Germline-derived CDR1 and CDR2 are LNHDA and SQIVND (reference sequence). V trimming: 4 bases; J trimming: 5 bases; junction bases outside the gene matches: 19. CDR3 amino acids: CASSTLLTMTGGPRDTQYF. For the CDR3, the DNA is TGTGCCAGTAGTACCCTCCTGACAATGACAGGGGGGCCTCGAGATACGCAGTATTTT.

The chain links TRBV28 to TRBJ1-6, with D possibly being TRBD1 (5 bases). The CDR3 runs to 16 residues. Trimming took off 6 bases at V and 7 bases at J, with 19 bases between the two ends. CDR1 and CDR2 from the germline V gene are MDHEN and SYDVKM. CDR3 amino acids: CASSPEDTGVNSPLHF. The CDR3 DNA sequence: TGTGCCAGCAGCCCCGAAGATACAGGAGTGAATTCACCCCTCCACTTT.

The gene calls are TRBV7-2 and TRBJ1-2, with D hard to call. Germline V gene data show CDR1 as SGHTA and CDR2 as FQGNSA. The CDR3 sequence is 14 residues long. Trimming stripped 5 bases from V and 8 bases from J, with 18 bases between. The CDR3 loop reads CASSRHLGKGGYTF. For the CDR3, the DNA is TGTGCCAGCAGCCGTCATCTCGGGAAGGGCGGCTACACCTTC.

This clone has more than one count but fewer than ten. The rearrangement uses TRBV28 and TRBJ2-1, with D perhaps TRBD1 (6 bases). Trimming shortened V by 7 bases and J by 4 bases, and 17 bases separated the two germline ends. This CDR3 region has 15 residues. Per the germline V gene, CDR1 is MDHEN and CDR2 is SYDVKM. The CDR3, as DNA: TGTGCCAGCAATCAACAGGGTGGGGGTTACAATGAGCAGTTCTTC. Its translation: CASNQQGGGYNEQFF.

This clone was seen just once. This chain joins TRBV10-3 and TRBJ2-2; D is uncertain. The V and J ends lost 0 bases and 6 bases respectively, with 11 bases between them. The CDR3 loop spans 15 amino acids. The germline gives CDR1 ENHRY, CDR2 SYGVKD. CDR3 residues: CAISESVKRAGELFF. The DNA for the CDR3 is TGTGCCATCAGTGAGTCGGTTAAGCGCGCCGGGGAGCTGTTTTTT.